The 2 T cell receptor beta chains given below trace back to one sample, sequenced in a study of cytomegalovirus exposure and HLA in healthy donors. The PCR had 60 Vbeta and 13 Jbeta primers. Sequencing used immunoSEQ multiplex PCR; TCRdb keeps in-frame clones, though not all of them. This table has roughly 200,000 clones, about 77% appearing once. Sequencing was performed on PBMCs. These receptors originate from a female donor in good health and CMV-seronegative.

This clone has just one count. The rearrangement joins TRBV4-1 to TRBJ2-7, with D possibly being TRBD1 (6 bases). Trimming left V 1 base short and J 3 bases short, with 7 bases between. CDR1 and CDR2 (germline): MGHRA, YSYEKL. The CDR3 totals 13 residues. The CDR3 sequence is CASSQVGGYEQYF. DNA for the CDR3: TGCGCCAGCAGCCAAGTAGGGGGCTACGAGCAGTACTTC.

The rearrangement links TRBV11-3 to TRBJ1-2; a possible D gene is TRBD1 (6 bases). The V gene's germline CDR1 is SGHNT and CDR2 YENEEA. The V gene lost 2 bases and the J gene lost 8 bases, with 12 bases spanning the gap. The CDR3 length is 13 residues. CDR3 bases: TGTGCCAGCAGCTTAATACAGGGAGAGGGCTACACCTTC. Encoded protein: CASSLIQGEGYTF.